The clone carrying this T cell receptor (beta chain) was observed many times. The data were obtained in a study of T cells in Graves' hyperthyroidism and ophthalmopathy. CDR1 is SGDLS and CDR2 is YYNGEE in the germline V gene. V lost 4 bases and J 0 bases, leaving 11 bases between the germline ends. This CDR3 is 15 amino acids long. Regions amplified from RNA transcripts were the TCR beta CDR3 regions. Primed by the HTBI set, a first-round RT-PCR was run on the TCR CDR3. In TCRdb, the multiplex PCR reads were re-called with MiXCR into one record per CDR3 protein. The table has about 530,000 distinct CDR3 sequences, approximately 17% seen once.

The chain joins TRBV9 to TRBJ2-1; D uncertain. The sequence derives from a woman under 30 with Graves' ophthalmopathy. Sequencing input: blood. The CDR3 nucleotides read TGTGCCAGCAGCCACGTTCTAAGCTCCTACAATGAGCAGTTCTTC. Translated, it gives CASSHVLSSYNEQFF.